The present entry profiles one TCR beta chain with its context. What it binds is unknown. Primers for the PCR totalled 60 Vbeta and 13 Jbeta. This table comes from immunoSEQ multiplex PCR, and its TCRdb copy is limited to in-frame clones, with some not included. The repertoire holds around 150,000 clones, roughly 79% seen once, with over 1% in the top ten. This entry belongs to a study of cytomegalovirus exposure and HLA in healthy donors. As for the study in general: Around 87 million unique TCRs, all from HLA-typed donors, were included in an early release of the data.

Per the germline V gene, CDR1 is SGHNT and CDR2 is YYREEE (reference sequence). The CDR3 contains 20 residues. General observations from the study: Presence/absence comparisons presumed near-even sequencing depth among donors.

While unrecorded immune exposures were likely, the donors were nominally healthy when sampled. Material for sequencing was PBMCs. The origin of this receptor is a woman aged 45-65 years in good health and CMV-seronegative. This sequence joins TRBV5-4 and TRBJ2-5, with 11 bases that match TRBD2. TRBJ2-7 matches the DNA end more closely, so the J call is doubtful. This chain's CDR3 is CASSLSRTKITSGSRYEQYF. Here the CDR3 DNA reads TGTGCCAGCAGCTTATCCCGGACGAAAATTACTAGCGGGAGTCGCTACGAGCAGTACTTC.